A selection of T cell receptor beta chains follows, all from one sample in a study of T cells in Graves' hyperthyroidism and ophthalmopathy. TCRdb reprocessed the multiplex PCR reads with MiXCR, giving one entry per CDR3 protein. This repertoire shows nearly 600,000 distinct CDR3 sequences, 14% found once; its top ten account for around 5.4%. The sequenced sample was blood. The receptors were sampled from a woman in her twenties or thirties with Graves' hyperthyroidism that later progressed to Graves' ophthalmopathy. CDR3s include the opening cysteine and the closing phenylalanine or tryptophan.

v_call	j_call	cdr3_aa
TRBV3-1	TRBJ1-4	CASSPPSGGEKLFF
TRBV6-1	TRBJ1-6	CASGGGRSYNSPLHF
TRBV29-1	TRBJ2-3	CSVRGTSGTDTQYF
TRBV27	TRBJ2-3	CASSPDRGSFSDTQYF
TRBV20-1	TRBJ2-7	CSANYRGPAYEQYF
TRBV7-9	TRBJ2-5	CASARGQGAETQYF
TRBV30	TRBJ2-5	CAWSVLETQYF
TRBV28	TRBJ2-3	CASSSQGGTKNPTDTQYF
TRBV28	TRBJ2-7	CASSWGSSSYEQYF
TRBV12-3/TRBV12-4	TRBJ1-5	CASSPGGAEDQPQHF
TRBV18	TRBJ2-1	CASSSERETYNEQFF
TRBV5-8	TRBJ2-5	CASSGGTAGQETQYF
TRBV12-3/TRBV12-4	TRBJ1-1	CASNKWDSWGTEAFF
TRBV20-1	TRBJ2-3	CSARDGRAGDDTQYF
TRBV12-5	TRBJ2-2	CASGPDLGGTGELFF
TRBV3-1	TRBJ2-1	CASSQGYAGDNNEQFF
TRBV27	TRBJ2-7	CASSFGTSGWTYEQYF
TRBV20-1	TRBJ1-4	CSAIESMGRGWTNEKLFF
TRBV20-1	TRBJ2-1	CSASGTSETEQFF
TRBV19	TRBJ2-2	CASSIWPGKGSGELFF
TRBV6-5	TRBJ2-7	CASSYQRSGNSLVHEQYF
TRBV5-1	TRBJ2-5	CASSVGPGVGGETQYF
TRBV10-3	TRBJ2-3	CAITAGLDTDTQYF
TRBV2	TRBJ2-2	CASLYTSFTGELFF
TRBV7-6	TRBJ2-7	CASSARDNYEQYF
TRBV19	TRBJ1-4	CASRGGTALFF
TRBV6-1	TRBJ1-2	CASSFLGQYYGYTF
TRBV19	TRBJ2-3	CASRNEAGGLTDTQYF
TRBV20-1	TRBJ2-1	CSVWKGLADNEQFF
TRBV6-2/TRBV6-3	TRBJ2-2	CASIDPTRAGELFF
TRBV5-4	TRBJ2-7	CASSLAGDLGYEQYF
TRBV4-1	TRBJ2-3	CASSQFVRGVGTDTQYF
TRBV7-9	TRBJ2-3	CASSNEDMNTQYF
TRBV3-1	TRBJ1-1	CASSRDRRSEAFF
TRBV19	TRBJ1-2	CASSLWGASHGYTF
TRBV30	TRBJ1-2	CAWRWGADGYTF
TRBV20-1	TRBJ2-1	CSARGTSGKFGGEQFF
TRBV5-1	TRBJ2-7	CASSLETGVTYEQYF
TRBV29-1	TRBJ2-5	CSVDRVEGGTEETQYF
TRBV28	TRBJ2-5	CASSFLTLQETQYF
TRBV27	TRBJ2-1	CASIRTERVKEYF
TRBV28	TRBJ1-5	CASSLLQGVGQPQHF
TRBV6-2/TRBV6-3	TRBJ2-7	CASRFGTVSYEQYF
TRBV10-3	TRBJ2-4	CATMERSGDLAKNIQYF
TRBV20-1	TRBJ2-1	CSARKGTSGYNEQFF
TRBV28	TRBJ2-5	CASSSPFGARETQYF
TRBV20-1	TRBJ1-5	CSGPYSNQPQHF
TRBV3-1	TRBJ1-1	CASQGVNTEAFF
TRBV27	TRBJ2-5	CASSLVEGAGETQYF
TRBV6-5	TRBJ1-3	CASSFYRTGNTIYF
TRBV28	TRBJ2-7	CASSFWQGAAYEQYF
TRBV7-9	TRBJ2-3	CASSLVRKPSTDTQYF
TRBV18	TRBJ1-1	CASFMGGRTEAFF
TRBV28	TRBJ2-3	CASTRGASGTDTQYF
TRBV24-1	TRBJ2-1	CATSDLGTSGSGVNNEQFF
TRBV20-1	TRBJ2-7	CSARVAARLYEQYF
TRBV20-1	TRBJ1-2	CSARDRVNYGYTF